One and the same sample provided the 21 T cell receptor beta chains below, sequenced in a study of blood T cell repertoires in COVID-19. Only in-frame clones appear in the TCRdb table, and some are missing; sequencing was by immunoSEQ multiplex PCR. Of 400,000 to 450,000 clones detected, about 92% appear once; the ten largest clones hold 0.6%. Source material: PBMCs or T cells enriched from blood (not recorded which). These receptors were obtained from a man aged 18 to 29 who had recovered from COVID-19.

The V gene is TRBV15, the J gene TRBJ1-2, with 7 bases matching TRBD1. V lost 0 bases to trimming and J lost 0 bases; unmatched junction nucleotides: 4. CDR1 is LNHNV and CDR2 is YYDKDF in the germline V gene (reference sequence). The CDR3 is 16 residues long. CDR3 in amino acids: CATSRDRTGTNYGYTF. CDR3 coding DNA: TGTGCCACCAGCAGAGACCGGACAGGCACTAACTATGGCTACACCTTC.

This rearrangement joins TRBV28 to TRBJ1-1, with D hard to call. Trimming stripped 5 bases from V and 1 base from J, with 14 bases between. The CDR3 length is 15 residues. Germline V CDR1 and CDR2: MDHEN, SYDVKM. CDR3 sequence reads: CASSGQSAGNTEAFF. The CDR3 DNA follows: TGTGCCAGCAGTGGCCAATCAGCAGGGAACACTGAAGCTTTCTTT.

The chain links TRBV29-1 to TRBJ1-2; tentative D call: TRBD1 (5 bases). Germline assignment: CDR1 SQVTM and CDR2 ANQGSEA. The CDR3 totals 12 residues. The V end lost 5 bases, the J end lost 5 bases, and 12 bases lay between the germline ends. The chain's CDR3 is CSVRGRVYGYTF. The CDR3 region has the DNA TGCAGCGTTAGGGGCAGGGTTTATGGCTACACCTTC.

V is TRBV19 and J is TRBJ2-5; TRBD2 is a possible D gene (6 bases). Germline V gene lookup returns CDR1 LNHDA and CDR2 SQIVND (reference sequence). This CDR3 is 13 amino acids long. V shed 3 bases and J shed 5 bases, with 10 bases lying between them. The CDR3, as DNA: TGTGCCAGTAGTATCCGTGGGGGGGAGACCCAGTACTTC. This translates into CASSIRGGETQYF.

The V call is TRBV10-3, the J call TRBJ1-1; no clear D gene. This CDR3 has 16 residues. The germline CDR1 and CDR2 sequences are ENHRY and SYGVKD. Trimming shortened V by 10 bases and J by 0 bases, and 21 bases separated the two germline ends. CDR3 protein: CATMESLGAMNTEAFF. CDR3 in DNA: TGTGCCACCATGGAGTCATTAGGAGCTATGAACACTGAAGCTTTCTTT.

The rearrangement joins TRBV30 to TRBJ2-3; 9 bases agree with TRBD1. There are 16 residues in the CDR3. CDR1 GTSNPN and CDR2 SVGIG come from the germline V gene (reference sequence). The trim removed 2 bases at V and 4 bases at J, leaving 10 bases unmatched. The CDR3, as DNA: TGTGCCTGGAGTCAGGGGACAGGGAGTTTTGCAGATACGCAGTATTTT. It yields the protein CAWSQGTGSFADTQYF.

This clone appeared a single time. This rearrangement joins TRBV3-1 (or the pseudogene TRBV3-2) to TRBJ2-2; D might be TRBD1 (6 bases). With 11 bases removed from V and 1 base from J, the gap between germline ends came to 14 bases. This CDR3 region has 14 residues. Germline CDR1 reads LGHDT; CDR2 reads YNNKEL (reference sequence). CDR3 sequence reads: CAVSGHRNTGELFF. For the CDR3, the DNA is TGTGCCGTCTCGGGACACCGGAACACCGGGGAGCTGTTTTTT.

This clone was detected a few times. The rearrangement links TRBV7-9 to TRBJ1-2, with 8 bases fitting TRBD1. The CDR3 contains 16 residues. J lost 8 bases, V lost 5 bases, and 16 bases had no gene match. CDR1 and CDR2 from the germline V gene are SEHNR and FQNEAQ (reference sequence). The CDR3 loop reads CASSPRQGRGERGYTF. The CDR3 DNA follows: TGTGCCAGCAGCCCTAGACAGGGGCGCGGGGAACGGGGCTACACCTTC.

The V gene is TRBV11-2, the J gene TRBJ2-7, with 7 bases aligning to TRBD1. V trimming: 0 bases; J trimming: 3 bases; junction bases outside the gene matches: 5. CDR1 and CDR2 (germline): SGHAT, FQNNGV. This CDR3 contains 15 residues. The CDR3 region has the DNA TGTGCCAGCAGCTTAGAGGGGACAGAAATCTACGAGCAGTACTTC. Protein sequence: CASSLEGTEIYEQYF.

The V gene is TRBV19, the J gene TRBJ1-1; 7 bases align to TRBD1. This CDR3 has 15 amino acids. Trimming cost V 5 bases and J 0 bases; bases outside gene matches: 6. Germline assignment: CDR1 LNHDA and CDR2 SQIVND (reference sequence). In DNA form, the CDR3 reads TGTGCCAGTAGTCCCCGACAGGGACTGAACACTGAAGCTTTCTTT. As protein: CASSPRQGLNTEAFF.

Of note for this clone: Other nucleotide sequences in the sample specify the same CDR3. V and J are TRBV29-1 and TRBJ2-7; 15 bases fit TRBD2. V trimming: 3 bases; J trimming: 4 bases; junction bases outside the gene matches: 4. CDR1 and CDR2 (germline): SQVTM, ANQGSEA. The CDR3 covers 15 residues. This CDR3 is CSVEGLAGGDYEQYF. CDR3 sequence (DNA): TGCAGCGTTGAGGGACTAGCGGGAGGCGATTACGAGCAGTACTTC.

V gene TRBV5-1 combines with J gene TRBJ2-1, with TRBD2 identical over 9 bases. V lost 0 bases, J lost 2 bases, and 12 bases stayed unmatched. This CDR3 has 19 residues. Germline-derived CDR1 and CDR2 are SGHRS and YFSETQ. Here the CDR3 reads CASSLGTSAKEPPYNEQFF. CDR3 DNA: TGCGCCAGCAGCTTGGGGACTAGCGCTAAGGAGCCCCCCTACAATGAGCAGTTCTTC.

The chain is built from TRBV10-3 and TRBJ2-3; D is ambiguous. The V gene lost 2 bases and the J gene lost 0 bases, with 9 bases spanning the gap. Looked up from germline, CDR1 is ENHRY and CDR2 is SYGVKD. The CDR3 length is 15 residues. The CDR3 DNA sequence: TGTGCCATCAGTGAGCAGGCGTCTAGCACAGATACGCAGTATTTT. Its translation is CAISEQASSTDTQYF.

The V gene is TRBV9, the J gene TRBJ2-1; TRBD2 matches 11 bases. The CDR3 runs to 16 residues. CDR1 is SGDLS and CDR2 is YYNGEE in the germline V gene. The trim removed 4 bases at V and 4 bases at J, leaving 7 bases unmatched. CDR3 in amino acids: CASSTMGLAVYNEQFF. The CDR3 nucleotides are TGTGCCAGCAGCACCATGGGACTAGCGGTATACAATGAGCAGTTCTTC.

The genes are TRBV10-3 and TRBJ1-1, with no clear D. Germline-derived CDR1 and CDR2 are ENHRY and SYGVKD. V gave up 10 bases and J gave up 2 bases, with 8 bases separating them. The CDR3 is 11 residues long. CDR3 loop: CATADNTEAFF. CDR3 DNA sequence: TGTGCCACCGCAGATAACACTGAAGCTTTCTTT.

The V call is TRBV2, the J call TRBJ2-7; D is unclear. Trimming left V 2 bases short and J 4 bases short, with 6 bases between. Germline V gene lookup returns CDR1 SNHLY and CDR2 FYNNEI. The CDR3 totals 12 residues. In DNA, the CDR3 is TGTGCCAGCAGTGAAACCGGTTACGAGCAGTACTTC. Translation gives CASSETGYEQYF.

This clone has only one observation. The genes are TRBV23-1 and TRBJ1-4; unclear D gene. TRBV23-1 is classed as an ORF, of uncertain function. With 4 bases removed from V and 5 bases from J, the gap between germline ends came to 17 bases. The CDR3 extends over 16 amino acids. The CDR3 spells CASSPMRRAGNEKLFF. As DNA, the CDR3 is TGCGCCAGCAGTCCCATGAGGCGGGCAGGAAATGAAAAACTGTTTTTT.

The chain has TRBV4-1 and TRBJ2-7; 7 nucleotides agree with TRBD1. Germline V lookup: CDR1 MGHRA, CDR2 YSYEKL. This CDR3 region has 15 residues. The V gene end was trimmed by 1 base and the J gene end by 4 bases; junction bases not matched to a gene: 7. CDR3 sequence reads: CASSQVDRDGYEQYF. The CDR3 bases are TGCGCCAGCAGCCAAGTCGACAGGGATGGATACGAGCAGTACTTC.

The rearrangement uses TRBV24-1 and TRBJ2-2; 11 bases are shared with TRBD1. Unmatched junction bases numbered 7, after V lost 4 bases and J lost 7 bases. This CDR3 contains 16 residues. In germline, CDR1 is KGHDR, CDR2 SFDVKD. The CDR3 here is CATSESGQGAGGELFF. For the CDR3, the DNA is TGTGCCACCAGTGAAAGCGGACAGGGGGCGGGCGGGGAGCTGTTTTTT.

The CDR3 nucleotides are TGCGCCAGCAGCTTACAGAAAGGGGCAGATACGCAGTATTTT. It encodes CASSLQKGADTQYF. The chain links TRBV5-1 to TRBJ2-3, with D maybe TRBD1 (5 bases). V was clipped by 2 bases and J by 4 bases, with 11 bases between them. Germline CDR1 SGHRS, CDR2 YFSETQ. This CDR3 region has 14 residues.

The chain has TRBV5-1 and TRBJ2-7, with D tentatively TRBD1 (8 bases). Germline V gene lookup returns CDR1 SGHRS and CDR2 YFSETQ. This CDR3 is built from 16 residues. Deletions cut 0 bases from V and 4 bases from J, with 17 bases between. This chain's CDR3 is CASSLASGGGGYEQYF. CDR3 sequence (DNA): TGCGCCAGCAGCTTGGCCTCAGGGGGCGGGGGTTACGAGCAGTACTTC.